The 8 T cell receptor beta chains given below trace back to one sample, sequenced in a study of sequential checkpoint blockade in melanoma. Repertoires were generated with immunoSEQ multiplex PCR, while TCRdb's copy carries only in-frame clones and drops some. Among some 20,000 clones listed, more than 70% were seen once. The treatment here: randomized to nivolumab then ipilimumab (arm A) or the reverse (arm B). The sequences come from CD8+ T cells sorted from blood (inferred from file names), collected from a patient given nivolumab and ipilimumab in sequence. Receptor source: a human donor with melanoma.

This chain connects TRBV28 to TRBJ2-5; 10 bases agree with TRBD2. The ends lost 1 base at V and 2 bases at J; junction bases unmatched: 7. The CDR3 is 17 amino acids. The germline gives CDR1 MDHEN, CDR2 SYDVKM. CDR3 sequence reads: CASSLFLAGAGQETQYF. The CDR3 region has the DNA TGTGCCAGCAGTTTATTTCTAGCGGGGGCGGGTCAAGAGACCCAGTACTTC.

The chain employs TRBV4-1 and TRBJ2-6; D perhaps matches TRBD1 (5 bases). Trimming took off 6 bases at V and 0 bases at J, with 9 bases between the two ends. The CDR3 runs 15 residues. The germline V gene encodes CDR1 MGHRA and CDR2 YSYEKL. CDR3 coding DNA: TGCGCCAGCAGTCCCGACAGCTCTGGGGCCAACGTCCTGACTTTC. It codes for CASSPDSSGANVLTF.

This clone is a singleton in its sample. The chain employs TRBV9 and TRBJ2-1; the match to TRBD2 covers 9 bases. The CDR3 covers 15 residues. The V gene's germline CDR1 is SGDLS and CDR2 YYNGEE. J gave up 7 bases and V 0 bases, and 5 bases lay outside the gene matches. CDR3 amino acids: CASSVGVAGENEQFF. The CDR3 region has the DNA TGTGCCAGCAGCGTAGGGGTAGCGGGAGAAAATGAGCAGTTCTTC.

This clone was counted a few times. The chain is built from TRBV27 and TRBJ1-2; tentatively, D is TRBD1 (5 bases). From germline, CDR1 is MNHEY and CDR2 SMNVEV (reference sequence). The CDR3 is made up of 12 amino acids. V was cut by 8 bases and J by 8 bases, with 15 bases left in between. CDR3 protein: CASRKGRTGYTF. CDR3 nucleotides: TGTGCCAGCCGTAAGGGAAGGACAGGCTACACCTTC.

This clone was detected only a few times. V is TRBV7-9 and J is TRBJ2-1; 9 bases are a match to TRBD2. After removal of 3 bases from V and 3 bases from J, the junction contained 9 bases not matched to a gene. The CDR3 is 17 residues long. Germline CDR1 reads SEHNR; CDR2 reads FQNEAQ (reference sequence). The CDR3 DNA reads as TGTGCCAGCAGCTTTAGTTCCAGCGGGGGGAACTACAATGAGCAGTTCTTC. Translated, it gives CASSFSSSGGNYNEQFF.

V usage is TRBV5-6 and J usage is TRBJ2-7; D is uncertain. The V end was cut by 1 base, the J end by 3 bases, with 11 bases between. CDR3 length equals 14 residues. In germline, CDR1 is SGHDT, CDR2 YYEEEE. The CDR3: CASSLWVAIYEQYF. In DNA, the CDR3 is TGTGCCAGCAGCTTGTGGGTAGCTATCTACGAGCAGTACTTC.

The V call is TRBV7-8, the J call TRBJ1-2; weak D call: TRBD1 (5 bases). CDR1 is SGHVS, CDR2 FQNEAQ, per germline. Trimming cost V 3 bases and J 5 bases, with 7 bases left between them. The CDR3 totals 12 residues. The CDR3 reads CASSLGGYGYTF. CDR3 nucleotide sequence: TGTGCCAGCAGCTTGGGGGGGTATGGCTACACCTTC.

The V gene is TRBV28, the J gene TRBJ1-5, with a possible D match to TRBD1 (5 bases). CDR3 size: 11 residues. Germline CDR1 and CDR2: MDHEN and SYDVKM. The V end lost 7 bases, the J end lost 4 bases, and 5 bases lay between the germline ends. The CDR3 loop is CASKGNQPQHF. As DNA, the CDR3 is TGTGCCAGCAAGGGGAATCAGCCCCAGCATTTT.